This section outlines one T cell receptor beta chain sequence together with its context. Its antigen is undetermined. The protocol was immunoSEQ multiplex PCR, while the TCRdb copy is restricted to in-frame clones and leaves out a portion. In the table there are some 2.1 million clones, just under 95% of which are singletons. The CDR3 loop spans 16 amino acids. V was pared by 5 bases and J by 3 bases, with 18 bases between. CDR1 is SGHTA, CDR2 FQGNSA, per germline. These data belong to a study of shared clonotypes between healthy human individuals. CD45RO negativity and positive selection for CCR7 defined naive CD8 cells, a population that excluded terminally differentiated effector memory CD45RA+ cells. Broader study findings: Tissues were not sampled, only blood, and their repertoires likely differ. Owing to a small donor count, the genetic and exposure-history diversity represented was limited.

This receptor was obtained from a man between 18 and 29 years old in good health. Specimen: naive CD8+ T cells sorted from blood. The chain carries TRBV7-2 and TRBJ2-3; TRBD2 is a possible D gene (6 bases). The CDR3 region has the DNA TGTGCCAGCAGCGCGGTCGGGGGAGGATGGACAGATACGCAGTATTTT. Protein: CASSAVGGGWTDTQYF.